Listed here are 2 T cell receptor beta chains from one sample, sequenced in a study of control samples from healthy donors and cancer patients. Assay: immunoSEQ multiplex PCR; the TCRdb copy retains only in-frame clones and omits some. The table shows about 15,000 clones, with 87% occurring only once. Sequencing was carried out using PBMCs. The receptor set was obtained from a woman between 70 and 85 years old with colorectal cancer.

The CDR3 loop is CATLPNQDRECEQYF. The CDR3 region has the DNA TGTGCCACCCTCCCGAACCAGGACAGGGAGTGCGAGCAGTACTTC. This chain connects TRBV21-1 to TRBJ2-7; the table's TRBD1 call for D was not verified on the DNA. TRBV21-1 is a pseudogene segment. This CDR3 is built from 15 residues.

This chain uses TRBV4-2 with TRBJ1-2, with unresolved D. V lost 0 bases and J lost 4, with 6 bases in between. This CDR3 spans 13 amino acids. The germline gives CDR1 LGHNA, CDR2 YNFKEQ. The CDR3, as DNA: TGTGCCAGCAGCCAAGATGGTGGCTATGGCTACACCTTC. It encodes CASSQDGGYGYTF.